A selection of T cell receptor beta chains follows, all from one sample in a study of blood T cell repertoires in COVID-19. Only in-frame clones appear in the TCRdb table, and some are missing; sequencing was by immunoSEQ multiplex PCR. Among 70,000 to 75,000 clones listed, 90% were seen once. The sequenced material came from peripheral blood. These receptors all stem from a woman between 18 and 30 years old with acute or convalescent COVID-19. Each CDR3 is given with its conserved first and last residue. A D gene is named only where the DNA matches it firmly. Where a row states a size, it is once, few, many or the class of an expanded clone; other rows omit it.

v_call	j_call	d_call	clone_size	cdr3_aa	cdr3_nt
TRBV18	TRBJ2-3	TRBD2	-	CASSPSGSTSGLGDTQYF	TGTGCCAGCTCACCATCGGGTTCCACTAGCGGGCTGGGAGATACGCAGTATTTT
TRBV11-2	TRBJ1-6	-	-	CASSLEGGVTIHSPLHF	TGTGCCAGCAGCTTAGAGGGGGGAGTGACAATACATTCACCCCTCCACTTT
TRBV27	TRBJ1-2	TRBD1	-	CASSPQGVLNGYTF	TGTGCCAGCAGCCCGCAGGGGGTGCTTAACGGCTACACCTTC
TRBV12-3/TRBV12-4	TRBJ1-5	-	-	CASSFEGKPQHF	TGTGCCAGCAGTTTTGAGGGAAAGCCCCAGCATTTT
TRBV2	TRBJ2-6	-	once	CASSRVPNSGANVLTF	TGTGCCAGCAGTCGGGTTCCGAACTCTGGGGCCAACGTCCTGACTTTC
TRBV19	TRBJ1-1	-	-	CASSIPGGTEAFF	TGTGCCAGTAGTATCCCCGGGGGCACTGAAGCTTTCTTT
TRBV12-3/TRBV12-4	TRBJ2-1	TRBD2	-	CASRRREFNEQFF	TGTGCCAGCAGACGGCGGGAGTTCAATGAGCAGTTCTTC
TRBV2	TRBJ1-3	-	-	CASSDPGAAGNTIYF	TGTGCCAGCAGTGACCCAGGGGCAGCTGGAAACACCATATATTTT
TRBV7-9	TRBJ1-1	TRBD1	-	CASSLGQIGMNTEAFF	TGTGCCAGCAGCTTGGGACAGATAGGAATGAACACTGAAGCTTTCTTT
TRBV3-1/TRBV3-2	TRBJ2-6	TRBD1	once	CASSQEPGQGFGGANVLTF	TGTGCCAGCAGCCAGGAACCAGGACAGGGGTTTGGCGGGGCCAACGTCCTGACTTTC
TRBV16	TRBJ2-5	TRBD1	-	CASSQSFDWGQSEETQYF	TGTGCCAGCAGCCAATCTTTTGATTGGGGACAGTCGGAAGAGACCCAGTACTTC
TRBV19	TRBJ1-4	TRBD1	-	CASSSTGTAGWLFF	TGTGCCAGTAGTAGTACCGGGACAGCCGGGTGGCTGTTTTTT
TRBV19	TRBJ2-2	TRBD1	-	CASTLGGQGRTGELFF	TGTGCCAGTACCCTTGGGGGACAGGGGAGGACCGGGGAGCTGTTTTTT
TRBV18	TRBJ2-3	TRBD1	-	CASSPGQGFTDTQYF	TGTGCCAGCTCACCGGGACAGGGGTTCACAGATACGCAGTATTTT
TRBV15	TRBJ2-1	-	-	CATSKGLPNEQFF	TGTGCCACCAGCAAAGGACTACCCAATGAGCAGTTCTTC
TRBV10-1	TRBJ2-3	TRBD2	-	CASSDQRGTDTQYF	TGCGCCAGCAGTGATCAGCGGGGTACAGATACGCAGTATTTT
TRBV3-1/TRBV3-2	TRBJ1-4	-	-	CASSPTTGHQIF	TGTGCCAGCAGCCCAACGACCGGACACCAGATTTTT
TRBV18	TRBJ2-1	-	-	CASSRGLDEQFF	TGTGCCAGCTCCCGTGGGCTCGATGAGCAGTTCTTC
TRBV18	TRBJ2-6	-	-	CASSPRADLSGANVLTF	TGTGCCAGCTCACCGCGGGCGGACCTCTCTGGGGCCAACGTCCTGACTTTC
TRBV11-2	TRBJ1-3	TRBD1	-	CASSPGGIAGNTIYF	TGTGCCAGCAGCCCAGGGGGCATAGCTGGAAACACCATATATTTT
TRBV10-3	TRBJ1-6	-	-	CAISGEPNSPLHF	TGTGCCATCAGTGGTGAGCCAAATTCACCCCTCCACTTT
TRBV4-1	TRBJ1-3	TRBD1	-	CASSQFRDSRYQSSGNTIYF	TGCGCCAGCAGCCAGTTCCGGGACAGCCGATACCAGAGCTCTGGAAACACCATATATTTT
TRBV2	TRBJ2-3	TRBD1	-	CASSRQGSTDTQYF	TGTGCCAGCAGTAGACAGGGATCTACAGATACGCAGTATTTT
TRBV5-1	TRBJ2-2	-	-	CASSLASSPYTGELFF	TGCGCCAGCAGCTTGGCTAGCAGCCCCTACACCGGGGAGCTGTTTTTT
TRBV12-3/TRBV12-4	TRBJ2-1	TRBD2	-	CASRTSGSANFF	TGTGCCAGCAGAACCAGCGGGAGCGCGAACTTCTTC
TRBV5-4	TRBJ1-1	-	-	CASSLAGVTEAFF	TGTGCCAGCAGCTTGGCGGGGGTTACTGAAGCTTTCTTT
TRBV28	TRBJ2-7	-	-	CASSSEGYEQYF	TGTGCCAGCAGTTCAGAGGGTTACGAGCAGTACTTC